Reported below is one TCR beta chain. Its target is not known. This entry is derived from a study of cytomegalovirus exposure and HLA in healthy donors. Germline V gene data show CDR1 as SGHRS and CDR2 as YFSETQ. The CDR3 is made up of 14 amino acids. V lost 0 bases to trimming and J lost 2 bases, with 8 bases between them. The PCR had 60 Vbeta and 13 Jbeta primers. Generated by immunoSEQ multiplex PCR, the TCRdb table keeps only in-frame clones and is missing some. The table has about 110,000 clones, over 65% seen once. The study's findings and limits: Diagnosis of cytomegalovirus status made by the classifier reportedly showed high specificity and sensitivity. Sequencing artifact likely explains a cluster of highly shared sequence variants.

The sequence was collected from a woman in her 30s in good health and CMV-seronegative. Material for sequencing was PBMCs. The rearrangement links TRBV5-1 to TRBJ1-1; D not certain. In DNA, the CDR3 is TGCGCCAGCAGCTTGGAAGGAGACAACACTGAAGCTTTCTTT. Translated, it gives CASSLEGDNTEAFF.